Listed here are 30 T cell receptor beta chains from one sample, sequenced in a study of blood T cell repertoires in COVID-19. Data came from immunoSEQ multiplex PCR; TCRdb stores just in-frame clones and leaves some out. The table has some 150,000 clones, about four fifths seen once. The specimen was PBMCs or T cells enriched from blood (not recorded which). The receptors come from a woman younger than 30 who had been exposed to COVID-19.

This clone was observed a few times. This sequence joins TRBV6-5 and TRBJ2-7; D may be TRBD1 (5 bases). Germline-derived CDR1 and CDR2 are MNHEY and SVGAGI. The CDR3 sequence is 15 residues long. Trimming removed 0 bases from V and 6 bases from J, with 15 bases in between. The CDR3 nucleotides are TGTGCCAGCAGTTACTCGATTATCAGGGTGGGCGAGCAGTACTTC. Residues: CASSYSIIRVGEQYF.

The chain carries TRBV4-3 and TRBJ1-4; D not resolved. From germline, CDR1 is LGHNA and CDR2 YSLEER. Trimming pared 1 base from V and 7 bases from J, leaving 13 bases between. The length of the CDR3 is 15 residues. CDR3 nucleotides: TGCGCCAGCAGCCAAGCGTGGGATGGAGGTGAAAAACTGTTTTTT. Translation: CASSQAWDGGEKLFF.

The sample holds a few counts of this clone. Distinct nucleotide sequences in the sample also encode this CDR3. The chain links TRBV29-1 to TRBJ2-7, with 7 bases fitting TRBD2. The junction had 1 base not matched to a gene; V was cut back by 5 bases and J by 3 bases. CDR1 is SQVTM and CDR2 is ANQGSEA in the germline V gene. The CDR3 consists of 11 residues. For the CDR3, the DNA is TGCAGCGTTCAGCGGGACTACGAGCAGTACTTC. Its protein is CSVQRDYEQYF.

The V and J genes are TRBV30 and TRBJ2-1; 10 nucleotides align to TRBD2. The V gene end was trimmed by 8 bases and the J gene end by 1 base; junction bases not matched to a gene: 8. The CDR3 has 15 amino acids. Germline loops: CDR1 GTSNPN, CDR2 SVGIG (reference sequence). CDR3 coding DNA: TGTGCCGGAGAGAGGGGACTAGCGTCCTACAATGAGCAGTTCTTC. Amino acid sequence: CAGERGLASYNEQFF. The complete variable domain, with remaining parts taken from reference TRBV30 and TRBJ2-1, reads SQTIHQWPATLVQPVGSPLSLECTVEGTSNPNLYWYRQAAGRGLQLLFYSVGIGQISSEVPQNLSASRPQDRQFILSSKKLLLSDSGFYLCAGERGLASYNEQFFGPGTRLTVL.

The rearrangement uses TRBV2 and TRBJ2-2; 10 bases match TRBD2. CDR3 length equals 16 residues. J lost 13 bases, V lost 3 bases, and 14 bases had no gene match. Germline loops: CDR1 SNHLY, CDR2 FYNNEI. This chain's CDR3 is CASSDISTTSGTRLFF. The CDR3 nucleotides are TGTGCCAGCAGTGATATTTCGACAACTAGCGGGACGAGGCTGTTTTTT.

The V gene is TRBV6-5, the J gene TRBJ2-6, with D maybe TRBD1 (5 bases). The V end lost 6 bases, the J end lost 0 bases, and 9 bases lay between the germline ends. The V gene's germline CDR1 is MNHEY and CDR2 SVGAGI. The CDR3 loop spans 15 amino acids. In DNA, the CDR3 is TGTGCCAGCAGGCCTCAGGGCTCTGGGGCCAACGTCCTGACTTTC. Protein: CASRPQGSGANVLTF.

This chain uses TRBV10-3 with TRBJ1-4, with TRBD1 matching over 8 bases. This CDR3 is built from 14 residues. The junction had 3 bases not matched to a gene; V was cut back by 4 bases and J by 5 bases. Germline assignment: CDR1 ENHRY and CDR2 SYGVKD. CDR3 coding DNA: TGTGCCATCAGTGTGACAGGGGCAAATGAAAAACTGTTTTTT. Translated, it gives CAISVTGANEKLFF.

The V call is TRBV2, the J call TRBJ1-2, with D perhaps TRBD1 (6 bases). V lost 4 bases and J lost 8, with 11 bases in between. Looked up from germline, CDR1 is SNHLY and CDR2 is FYNNEI. The CDR3 totals 12 residues. CDR3 bases: TGTGCCAGCAGTGTCGCAGGGGTAGGCTACACCTTC. Translated, it gives CASSVAGVGYTF.

This rearrangement joins TRBV19 to TRBJ2-2; no clear D. This CDR3 spans 13 amino acids. From germline, CDR1 is LNHDA and CDR2 SQIVND (reference sequence). V dropped 8 bases and J dropped 5 bases, with 12 bases sitting between them. Here the CDR3 reads CASYYGPTGELFF. The DNA of the CDR3 is TGTGCCAGTTATTACGGTCCTACCGGGGAGCTGTTTTTT.

The chain carries TRBV2 and TRBJ1-2, with unresolved D. The germline V and J ends were trimmed by 6 bases and 0 bases, with 14 bases remaining between them. CDR3 length: 15 amino acids. CDR1 is SNHLY and CDR2 is FYNNEI in the germline V gene. CDR3 protein: CASRGVLVANYGYTF. Here the CDR3 DNA reads TGTGCCAGCAGAGGAGTGTTGGTAGCTAACTATGGCTACACCTTC.

This clone showed up just once. The chain employs TRBV28 and TRBJ1-6; D is unclear. In germline, CDR1 is MDHEN, CDR2 SYDVKM. The V gene lost 7 bases and the J gene lost 6 bases, with 22 bases spanning the gap. The CDR3 loop spans 17 amino acids. The CDR3 nucleotides are TGTGCCAGCAAGAAGTATGGCCGGGTCCGGCGTAATTCACCCCTCCACTTT. Its protein product is CASKKYGRVRRNSPLHF.

This clone was seen more than once but under ten times. J is TRBJ1-3 and V is TRBV20-1; no definite D call. Germline CDR1 and CDR2: DFQATT and SNEGSKA (reference sequence). The CDR3 is 11 amino acids. V shed 7 bases and J shed 7 bases, with 11 bases lying between them. CDR3 DNA: TGCAGTGTTTCCTCCCCCAACACCATATATTTT. It codes for CSVSSPNTIYF.

This chain connects TRBV6-1 to TRBJ1-5; perhaps TRBD1 as D (6 bases). V lost 3 bases and J 2 bases, leaving 14 bases between the germline ends. CDR1 is MNHNS and CDR2 is SASEGT in the germline V gene. The CDR3 contains 16 residues. The CDR3 protein is CASSDRVRGGNQPQHF. In DNA form, the CDR3 reads TGTGCCAGCAGTGATCGTGTCAGGGGTGGCAATCAGCCCCAGCATTTT.

The chain carries TRBV29-1 and TRBJ2-1, with 8 bases fitting TRBD1. Trimming cost V 6 bases and J 0 bases; bases outside gene matches: 1. CDR3 length: 13 residues. CDR1 and CDR2 from the germline V gene are SQVTM and ANQGSEA. The chain's CDR3 is CSVDRGSYNEQFF. CDR3 nucleotide sequence: TGCAGCGTAGACAGGGGCTCCTACAATGAGCAGTTCTTC.

The rearrangement uses TRBV19 and TRBJ1-5; the match to TRBD1 covers 9 bases. Trimming removed 3 bases from V and 4 bases from J; junction bases left unmatched: 4. Germline-derived CDR1 and CDR2 are LNHDA and SQIVND (reference sequence). This CDR3 has 15 residues. The DNA of the CDR3 is TGTGCCAGTAGTATTGACAGGGGGGAAAATCAGCCCCAGCATTTT. It yields the protein CASSIDRGENQPQHF.

The chain is built from TRBV6-1 and TRBJ1-1; no firm D call. CDR1 and CDR2 (germline): MNHNS, SASEGT. Trimming removed 2 bases from V and 7 bases from J, with 14 bases in between. The CDR3 totals 14 residues. CDR3 residues: CASSEHTETVEAFF. DNA for the CDR3: TGTGCCAGCAGTGAACACACCGAAACAGTTGAAGCTTTCTTT.

V is TRBV29-1 and J is TRBJ2-7; possible D gene TRBD2, 5 bases. There are 13 residues in the CDR3. CDR1 SQVTM and CDR2 ANQGSEA come from the germline V gene. Trimming took off 6 bases at V and 3 bases at J, with 15 bases between the two ends. CDR3 nucleotide sequence: TGCAGCGTCACTAGGGCAATAAACTACGAGCAGTACTTC. This translates into CSVTRAINYEQYF.

This rearrangement joins TRBV4-1 to TRBJ2-3, with D perhaps matching TRBD2 (5 bases). Per the germline V gene, CDR1 is MGHRA and CDR2 is YSYEKL. The ends were cut back, 0 bases at V and 2 bases at J, with 12 bases in the middle. There are 16 residues in the CDR3. The CDR3 nucleotides read TGCGCCAGCAGCCAAGATCTCAGCGGTTACACAGATACGCAGTATTTT. Amino acid sequence: CASSQDLSGYTDTQYF.

The V gene is TRBV7-8, the J gene TRBJ2-7; D is perhaps TRBD1 (5 bases). CDR1 is SGHVS and CDR2 is FQNEAQ in the germline V gene. The V end was cut by 6 bases, the J end by 5 bases, with 14 bases between. The CDR3 extends over 13 amino acids. The CDR3 nucleotides read TGTGCCAGCAGACGAGGACAAATGGACGAGCAGTACTTC. This gives the protein CASRRGQMDEQYF.

V gene TRBV6-5 combines with J gene TRBJ1-4; tentatively, D is TRBD1 (5 bases). This CDR3 comprises 16 residues. Trimming cost V 0 bases and J 7 bases, with 15 bases left between them. Germline V gene lookup returns CDR1 MNHEY and CDR2 SVGAGI. CDR3 region: CASSYSMAGTGEKLFF. The CDR3 nucleotides read TGTGCCAGCAGTTACTCGATGGCGGGGACGGGTGAAAAACTGTTTTTT.

The chain couples TRBV10-2 to TRBJ2-7; TRBD2 matches 7 bases. The CDR3 has 14 amino acids. Per germline, CDR1 WSHSY and CDR2 SAAADI. V dropped 0 bases and J dropped 9; count of bases not matched to a gene: 8. Here the CDR3 reads CASSESMAGAAQYF. The CDR3 region has the DNA TGCGCCAGCAGTGAGTCTATGGCGGGAGCGGCGCAGTACTTC.

The gene calls are TRBV5-4 and TRBJ2-3, with 7 positions matching TRBD2. V lost 4 bases and J lost 1; bases outside the gene matches: 0. The CDR3 covers 13 residues. From germline, CDR1 is SGHNT and CDR2 YYREEE (reference sequence). The CDR3: CASSTSGTDTQYF. DNA of the CDR3: TGTGCCAGCAGCACTAGCGGCACAGATACGCAGTATTTT.

This sequence joins TRBV19 and TRBJ1-3; perhaps TRBD1 as D (6 bases). The CDR3 length is 14 residues. Trimming shortened V by 7 bases and J by 2 bases, and 12 bases separated the two germline ends. Germline V gives CDR1 LNHDA, CDR2 SQIVND (reference sequence). The CDR3 here is CASTTTGAGNTIYF. The CDR3 nucleotides are TGTGCCAGTACCACGACAGGAGCTGGAAACACCATATATTTT.

This clone was seen only a few times. The chain links TRBV7-2 to TRBJ1-6; 7 nucleotides line up with TRBD1. The CDR3 consists of 15 residues. The junction had 7 bases not matched to a gene; V was cut back by 5 bases and J by 6 bases. Germline V gene sequence: CDR1 SGHTA, CDR2 FQGNSA. The CDR3 bases are TGTGCCAGCAGCATAATGACAGGGACTAATTCACCCCTCCACTTT. Its translation is CASSIMTGTNSPLHF.

The CDR3 here is CASSRTGVGSSSYEQYF. In DNA, the CDR3 is TGTGCCAGCAGCCGAACGGGGGTGGGCTCGAGCTCCTACGAGCAGTACTTC. V and J are TRBV11-2 and TRBJ2-7, with a tentative D call TRBD2 (6 bases). V shed 5 bases and J shed 0 bases, with 20 bases lying between them. Germline V gene data show CDR1 as SGHAT and CDR2 as FQNNGV. The CDR3 is 17 amino acids.

Only one count was recorded for this clone. J is TRBJ1-5 and V is TRBV7-9; D is undetermined. The ends were cut back, 3 bases at V and 4 bases at J, with 7 bases in the middle. Germline V lookup: CDR1 SEHNR, CDR2 FQNEAQ (reference sequence). The CDR3 runs to 13 residues. For the CDR3, the DNA is TGTGCCAGCAGCTTCGCGGGGAATCAGCCCCAGCATTTT. Amino acid sequence: CASSFAGNQPQHF.

The chain combines TRBV29-1 with TRBJ2-2, with 10 bases identical to TRBD2. CDR3 length: 17 amino acids. Germline-derived CDR1 and CDR2 are SQVTM and ANQGSEA. The V gene end was trimmed by 0 bases and the J gene end by 5 bases; junction bases not matched to a gene: 9. The CDR3 loop is CSVEDGPSGSYTGELFF. The CDR3 DNA reads as TGCAGCGTTGAAGATGGTCCTAGCGGGAGCTATACCGGGGAGCTGTTTTTT.

This clone appeared many times. V is TRBV6-5 and J is TRBJ1-2, with D possibly matching TRBD1 (6 bases). The ends were cut back, 5 bases at V and 2 bases at J, with 9 bases in the middle. Germline V gene lookup returns CDR1 MNHEY and CDR2 SVGAGI. This CDR3 is built from 13 residues. CDR3 bases: TGTGCCAGCAGTCGACAGGACAACTATGGCTACACCTTC. The encoded protein is CASSRQDNYGYTF.

V gene TRBV2 combines with J gene TRBJ2-1; D possibly corresponds to TRBD2 (5 bases). Germline V gives CDR1 SNHLY, CDR2 FYNNEI. Trimming removed 7 bases at V and 0 bases at J, with 10 bases between. The CDR3 is made up of 14 amino acids. For the CDR3, the DNA is TGTGCCAGCACCAGCGGAAGCTCCTACAATGAGCAGTTCTTC. Its protein product is CASTSGSSYNEQFF.

The chain couples TRBV6-5 to TRBJ1-1; perhaps TRBD1 as D (5 bases). V was trimmed by 6 bases and J by 4 bases, leaving 9 bases between them. The CDR3 has 12 residues. CDR1 is MNHEY, CDR2 SVGAGI, per germline. The CDR3 DNA follows: TGTGCCAGCAGCAGGGTTGGCACTGAAGCTTTCTTT. This encodes CASSRVGTEAFF.